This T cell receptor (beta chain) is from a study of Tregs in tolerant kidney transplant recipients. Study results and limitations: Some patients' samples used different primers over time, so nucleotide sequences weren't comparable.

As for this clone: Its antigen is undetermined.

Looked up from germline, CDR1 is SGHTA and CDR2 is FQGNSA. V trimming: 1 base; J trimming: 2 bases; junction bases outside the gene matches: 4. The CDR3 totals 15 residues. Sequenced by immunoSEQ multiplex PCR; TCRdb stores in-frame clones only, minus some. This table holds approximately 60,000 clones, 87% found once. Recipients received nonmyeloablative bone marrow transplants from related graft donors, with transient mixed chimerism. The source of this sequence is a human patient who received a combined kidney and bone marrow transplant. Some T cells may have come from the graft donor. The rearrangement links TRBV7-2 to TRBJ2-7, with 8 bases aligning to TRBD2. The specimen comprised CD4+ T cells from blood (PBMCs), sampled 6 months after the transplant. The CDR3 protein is CASSLDPLAAYEQYF. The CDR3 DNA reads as TGTGCCAGCAGCTTAGATCCACTAGCGGCCTACGAGCAGTACTTC. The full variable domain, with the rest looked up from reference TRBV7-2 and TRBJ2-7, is GAGVSQSPSNKVTEKGKDVELRCDPISGHTALYWYRQSLGQGLEFLIYFQGNSAPDKSGLPSDRFSAERTGGSVSTLTIQRTQQEDSAVYLCASSLDPLAAYEQYFGPGTRLTVT.